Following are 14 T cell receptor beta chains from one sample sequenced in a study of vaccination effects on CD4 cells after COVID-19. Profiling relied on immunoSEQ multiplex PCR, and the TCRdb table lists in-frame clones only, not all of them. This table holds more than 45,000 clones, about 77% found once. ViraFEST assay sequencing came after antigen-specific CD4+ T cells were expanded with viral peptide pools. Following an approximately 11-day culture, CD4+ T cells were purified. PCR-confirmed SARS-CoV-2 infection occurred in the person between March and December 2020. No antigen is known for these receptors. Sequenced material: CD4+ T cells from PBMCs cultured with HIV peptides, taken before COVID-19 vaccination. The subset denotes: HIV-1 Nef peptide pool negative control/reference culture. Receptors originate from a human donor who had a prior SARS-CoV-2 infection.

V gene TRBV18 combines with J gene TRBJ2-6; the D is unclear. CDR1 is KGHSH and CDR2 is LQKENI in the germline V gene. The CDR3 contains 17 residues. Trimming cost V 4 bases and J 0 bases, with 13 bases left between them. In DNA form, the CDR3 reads TGTGCCAGCTCACTCACCAGGACCTACTCTGGGGCCAACGTCCTGACTTTC. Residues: CASSLTRTYSGANVLTF.

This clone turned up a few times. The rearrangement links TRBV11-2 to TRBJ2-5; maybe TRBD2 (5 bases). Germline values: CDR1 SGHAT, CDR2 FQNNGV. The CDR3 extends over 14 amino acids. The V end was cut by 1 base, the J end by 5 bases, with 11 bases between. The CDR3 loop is CASSLVGVRETQYF. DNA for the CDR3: TGTGCCAGCAGCTTAGTCGGGGTGAGGGAGACCCAGTACTTC. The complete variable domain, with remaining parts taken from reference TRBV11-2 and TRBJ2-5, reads EAGVAQSPRYKIIEKRQSVAFWCNPISGHATLYWYQQILGQGPKLLIQFQNNGVVDDSQLPKDRFSAERLKGVDSTLKIQPAKLEDSAVYLCASSLVGVRETQYFGPGTRLLVL.

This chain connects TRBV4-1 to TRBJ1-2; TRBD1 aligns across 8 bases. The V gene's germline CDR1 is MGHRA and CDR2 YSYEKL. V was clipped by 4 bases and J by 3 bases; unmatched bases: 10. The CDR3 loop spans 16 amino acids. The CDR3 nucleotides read TGCGCCAGCAGCCCCACCCGACAGGGGAAGGACTATGGCTACACCTTC. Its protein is CASSPTRQGKDYGYTF.

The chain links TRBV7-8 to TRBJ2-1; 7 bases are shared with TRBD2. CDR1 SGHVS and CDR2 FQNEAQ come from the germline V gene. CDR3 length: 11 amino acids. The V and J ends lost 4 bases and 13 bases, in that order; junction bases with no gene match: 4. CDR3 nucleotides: TGTGCCAGCAGCTCCCTAGCGGATCAGTTCTTC. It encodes CASSSLADQFF.

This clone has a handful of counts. The CDR3 nucleotides are TGCGCCAGCAGCGCCCAAGGAAACACCATATATTTT. It specifies CASSAQGNTIYF. V usage is TRBV4-1 and J usage is TRBJ1-3; D unresolved. Trimming took off 5 bases at V and 4 bases at J, with 6 bases between the two ends. The CDR3 has 12 residues. Germline V lookup: CDR1 MGHRA, CDR2 YSYEKL.

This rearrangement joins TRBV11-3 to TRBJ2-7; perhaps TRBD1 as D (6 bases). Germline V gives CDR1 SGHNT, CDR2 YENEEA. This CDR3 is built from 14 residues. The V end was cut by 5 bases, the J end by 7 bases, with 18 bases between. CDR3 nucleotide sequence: TGTGCCAGCAGCCCACACAGGGCCTCGGGGGAGCAGTACTTC. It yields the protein CASSPHRASGEQYF.

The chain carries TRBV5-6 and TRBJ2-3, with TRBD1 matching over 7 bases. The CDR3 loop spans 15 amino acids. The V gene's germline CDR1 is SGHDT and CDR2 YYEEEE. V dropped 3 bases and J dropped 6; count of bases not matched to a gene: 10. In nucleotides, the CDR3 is TGTGCCAGCAGCTCAGGGACAGCGTCACGGGATACGCAGTATTTT. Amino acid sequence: CASSSGTASRDTQYF.

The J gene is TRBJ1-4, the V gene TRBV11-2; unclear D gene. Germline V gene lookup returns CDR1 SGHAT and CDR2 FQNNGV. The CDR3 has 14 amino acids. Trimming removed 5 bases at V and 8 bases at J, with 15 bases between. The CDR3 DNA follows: TGTGCCAGCAGCCCGACGTCGCTTTGGGAAAAACTGTTTTTT. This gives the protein CASSPTSLWEKLFF.

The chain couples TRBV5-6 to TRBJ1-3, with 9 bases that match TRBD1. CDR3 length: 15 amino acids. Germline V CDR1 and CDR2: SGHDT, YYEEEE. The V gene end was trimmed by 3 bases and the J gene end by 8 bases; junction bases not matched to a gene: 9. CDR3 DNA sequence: TGTGCCAGCAGCTCGATTGGGACAGGGAGGCACACCATATATTTT. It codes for CASSSIGTGRHTIYF. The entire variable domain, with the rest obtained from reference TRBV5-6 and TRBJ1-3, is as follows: DAGVTQSPTHLIKTRGQQVTLRCSPKSGHDTVSWYQQALGQGPQFIFQYYEEEERQRGNFPDRFSGHQFPNYSSELNVNALLLGDSALYLCASSSIGTGRHTIYFGEGSWLTVV.

The CDR3: CATSDPRQGTDTQYF. The CDR3 coding sequence is TGTGCCACCAGTGATCCTAGACAGGGAACAGATACGCAGTATTTT. The chain joins TRBV24-1 to TRBJ2-3; 7 bases match TRBD1. This CDR3 comprises 15 residues. From germline, CDR1 is KGHDR and CDR2 SFDVKD. Trimming at V came to 3 bases and at J to 3 bases, leaving 5 bases not matched to a gene.

CDR3 coding DNA: TGTGCTAGTGGTTTGTCCAGGGGGTATGGCTACACCTTC. Its protein product is CASGLSRGYGYTF. The V call is TRBV12-5, the J call TRBJ1-2, with 7 bases that match TRBD1. The trim removed 2 bases at V and 5 bases at J, leaving 2 bases unmatched. This CDR3 spans 13 amino acids. The germline V gene has CDR1 LGHNT and CDR2 FRNRAP.

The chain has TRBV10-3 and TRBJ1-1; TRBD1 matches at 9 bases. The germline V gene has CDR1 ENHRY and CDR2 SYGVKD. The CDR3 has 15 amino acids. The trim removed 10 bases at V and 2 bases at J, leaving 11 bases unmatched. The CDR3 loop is CATAPGTGTNTEAFF. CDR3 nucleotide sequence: TGTGCCACCGCACCCGGGACAGGGACTAACACTGAAGCTTTCTTT.

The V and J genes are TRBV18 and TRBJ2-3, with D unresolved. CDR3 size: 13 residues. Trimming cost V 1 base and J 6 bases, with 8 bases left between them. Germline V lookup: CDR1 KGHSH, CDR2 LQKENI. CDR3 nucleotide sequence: TGTGCCAGCTCACCACAGGGCCCCGATACGCAGTATTTT. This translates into CASSPQGPDTQYF.

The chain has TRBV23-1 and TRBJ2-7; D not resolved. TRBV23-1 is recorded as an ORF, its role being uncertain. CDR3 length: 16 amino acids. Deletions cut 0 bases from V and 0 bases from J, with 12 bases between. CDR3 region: CASSQSLGRRSYEQYF. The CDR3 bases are TGCGCCAGCAGTCAATCTCTCGGCAGGCGCTCCTACGAGCAGTACTTC.